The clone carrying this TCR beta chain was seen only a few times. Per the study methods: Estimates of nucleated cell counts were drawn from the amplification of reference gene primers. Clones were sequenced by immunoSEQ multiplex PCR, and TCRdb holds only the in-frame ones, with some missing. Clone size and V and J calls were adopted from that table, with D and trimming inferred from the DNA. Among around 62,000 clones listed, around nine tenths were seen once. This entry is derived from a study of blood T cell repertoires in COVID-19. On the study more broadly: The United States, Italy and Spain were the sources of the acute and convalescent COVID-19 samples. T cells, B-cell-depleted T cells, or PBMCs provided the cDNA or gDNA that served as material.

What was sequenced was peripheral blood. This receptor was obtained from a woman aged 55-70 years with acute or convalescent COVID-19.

The CDR3 region is CASSQAAGGYGYTF. In DNA, the CDR3 is TGCGCCAGCAGCCAAGCGGCAGGGGGCTATGGCTACACCTTC. The V call is TRBV4-3, the J call TRBJ1-2; 7 bases map to TRBD1. The V gene's germline CDR1 is LGHNA and CDR2 YSLEER. After removal of 1 base from V and 4 bases from J, the junction contained 3 bases not matched to a gene. The CDR3 length is 14 residues.